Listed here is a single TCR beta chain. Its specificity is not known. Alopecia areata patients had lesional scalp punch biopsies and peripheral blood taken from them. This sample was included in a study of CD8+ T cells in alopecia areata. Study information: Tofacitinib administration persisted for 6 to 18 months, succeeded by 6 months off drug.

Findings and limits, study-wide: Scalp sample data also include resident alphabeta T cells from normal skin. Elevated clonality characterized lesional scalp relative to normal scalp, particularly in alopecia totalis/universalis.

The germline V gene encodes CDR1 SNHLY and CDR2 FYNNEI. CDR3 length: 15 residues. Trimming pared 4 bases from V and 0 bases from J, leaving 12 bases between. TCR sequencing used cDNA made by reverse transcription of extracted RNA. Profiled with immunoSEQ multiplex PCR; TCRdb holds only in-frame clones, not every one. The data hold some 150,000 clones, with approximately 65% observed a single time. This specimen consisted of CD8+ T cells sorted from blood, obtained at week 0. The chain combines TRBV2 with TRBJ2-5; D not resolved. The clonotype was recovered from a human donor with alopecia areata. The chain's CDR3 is CASSVGVRYQETQYF. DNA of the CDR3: TGTGCCAGCAGTGTGGGCGTTCGGTACCAAGAGACCCAGTACTTC.